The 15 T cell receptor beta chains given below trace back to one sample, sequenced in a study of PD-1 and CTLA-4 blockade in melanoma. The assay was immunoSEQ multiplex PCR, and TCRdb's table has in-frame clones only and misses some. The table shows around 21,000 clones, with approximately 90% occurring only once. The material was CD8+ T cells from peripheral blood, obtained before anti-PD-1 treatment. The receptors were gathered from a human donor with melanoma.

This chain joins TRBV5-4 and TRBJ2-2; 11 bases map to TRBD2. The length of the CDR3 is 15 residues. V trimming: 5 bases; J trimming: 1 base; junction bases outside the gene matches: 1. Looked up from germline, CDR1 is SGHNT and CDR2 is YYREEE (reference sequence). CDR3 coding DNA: TGTGCCAGCAGGGGGACTAGCGGGAACACCGGGGAGCTGTTTTTT. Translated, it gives CASRGTSGNTGELFF.

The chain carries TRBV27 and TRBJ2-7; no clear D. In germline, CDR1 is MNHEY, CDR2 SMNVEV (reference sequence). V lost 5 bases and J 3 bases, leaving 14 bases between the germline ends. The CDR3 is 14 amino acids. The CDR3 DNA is TGTGCCAGCAGTCCGTCGATGAGCGACTACGAGCAGTACTTC. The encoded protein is CASSPSMSDYEQYF.

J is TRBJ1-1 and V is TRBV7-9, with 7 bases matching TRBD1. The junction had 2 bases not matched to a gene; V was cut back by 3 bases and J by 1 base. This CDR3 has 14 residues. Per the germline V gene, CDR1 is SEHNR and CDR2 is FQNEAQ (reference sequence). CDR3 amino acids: CASSLNRGNTEAFF. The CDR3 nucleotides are TGTGCCAGCAGCTTGAACAGGGGGAACACTGAAGCTTTCTTT.

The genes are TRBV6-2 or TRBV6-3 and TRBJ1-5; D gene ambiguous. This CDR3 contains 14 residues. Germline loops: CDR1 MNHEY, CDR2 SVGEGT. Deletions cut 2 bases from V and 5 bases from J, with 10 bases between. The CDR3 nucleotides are TGTGCCAGCAGTTACCCCGGGCCCCATCAGCCCCAGCATTTT. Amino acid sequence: CASSYPGPHQPQHF.

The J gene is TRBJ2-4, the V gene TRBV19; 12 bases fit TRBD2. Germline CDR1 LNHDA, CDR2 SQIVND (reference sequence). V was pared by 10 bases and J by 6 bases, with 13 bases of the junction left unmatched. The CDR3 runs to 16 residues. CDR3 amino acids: CATKAPSGGAANIQYF. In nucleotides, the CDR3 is TGTGCCACCAAAGCTCCTAGCGGGGGGGCCGCAAACATTCAGTACTTC.

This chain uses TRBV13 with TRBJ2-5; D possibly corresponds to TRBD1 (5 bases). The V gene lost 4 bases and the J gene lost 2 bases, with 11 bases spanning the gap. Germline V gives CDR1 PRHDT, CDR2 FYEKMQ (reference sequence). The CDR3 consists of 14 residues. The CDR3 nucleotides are TGTGCCAGCAGCTCAGACAGAAGTCAAGAGACCCAGTACTTC. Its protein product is CASSSDRSQETQYF.

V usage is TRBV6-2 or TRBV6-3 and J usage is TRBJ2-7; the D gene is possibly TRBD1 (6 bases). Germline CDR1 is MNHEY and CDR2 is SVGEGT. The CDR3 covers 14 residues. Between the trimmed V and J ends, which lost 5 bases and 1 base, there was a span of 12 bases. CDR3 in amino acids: CASSHREMSYEQYF. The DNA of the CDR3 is TGTGCCAGCAGTCACAGGGAGATGTCCTACGAGCAGTACTTC.

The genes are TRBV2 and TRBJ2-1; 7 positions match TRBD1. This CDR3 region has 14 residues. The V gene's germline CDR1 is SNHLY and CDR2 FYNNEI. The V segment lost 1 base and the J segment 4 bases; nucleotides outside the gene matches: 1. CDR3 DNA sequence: TGTGCCAGCAGTGAAGAGACAGGGTACAATGAGCAGTTCTTC. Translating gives CASSEETGYNEQFF.

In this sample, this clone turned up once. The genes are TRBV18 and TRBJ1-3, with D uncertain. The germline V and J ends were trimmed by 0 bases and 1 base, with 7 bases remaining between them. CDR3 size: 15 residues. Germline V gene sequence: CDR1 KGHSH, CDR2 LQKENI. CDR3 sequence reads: CASSPPAGSGNTIYF. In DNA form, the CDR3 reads TGTGCCAGCTCACCACCGGCGGGATCTGGAAACACCATATATTTT.

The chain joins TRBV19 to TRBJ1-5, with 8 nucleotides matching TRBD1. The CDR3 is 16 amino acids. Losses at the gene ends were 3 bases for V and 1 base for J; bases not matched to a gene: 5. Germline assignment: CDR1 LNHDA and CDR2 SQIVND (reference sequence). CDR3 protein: CASSMAQGASNQPQHF. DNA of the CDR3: TGTGCCAGTAGTATGGCGCAGGGGGCAAGCAATCAGCCCCAGCATTTT.

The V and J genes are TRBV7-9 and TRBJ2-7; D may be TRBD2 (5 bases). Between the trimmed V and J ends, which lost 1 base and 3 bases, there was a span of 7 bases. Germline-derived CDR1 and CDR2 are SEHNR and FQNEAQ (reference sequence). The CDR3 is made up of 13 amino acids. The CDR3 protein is CASSLGGGYEQYF. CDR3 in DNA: TGTGCCAGCAGCTTAGGCGGAGGCTACGAGCAGTACTTC.

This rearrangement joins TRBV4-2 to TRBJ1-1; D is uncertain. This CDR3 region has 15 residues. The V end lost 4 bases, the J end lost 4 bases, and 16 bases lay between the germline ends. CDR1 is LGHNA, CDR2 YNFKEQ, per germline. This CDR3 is CASSLTAFSGTEAFF. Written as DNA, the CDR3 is TGTGCCAGCAGCCTTACGGCATTTAGCGGCACTGAAGCTTTCTTT.

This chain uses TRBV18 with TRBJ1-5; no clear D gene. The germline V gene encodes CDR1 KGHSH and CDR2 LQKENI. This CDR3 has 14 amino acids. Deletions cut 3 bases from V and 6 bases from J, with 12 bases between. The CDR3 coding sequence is TGTGCCAGCTCACCCCCTGGAATGGGTCAGCCCCAGCATTTT. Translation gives CASSPPGMGQPQHF.

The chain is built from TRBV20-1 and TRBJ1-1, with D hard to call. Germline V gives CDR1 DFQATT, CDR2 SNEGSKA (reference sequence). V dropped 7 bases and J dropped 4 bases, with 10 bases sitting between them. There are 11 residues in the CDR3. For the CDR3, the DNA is TGCAGTGTACAGTTCGGCACTGAAGCTTTCTTT. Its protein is CSVQFGTEAFF.

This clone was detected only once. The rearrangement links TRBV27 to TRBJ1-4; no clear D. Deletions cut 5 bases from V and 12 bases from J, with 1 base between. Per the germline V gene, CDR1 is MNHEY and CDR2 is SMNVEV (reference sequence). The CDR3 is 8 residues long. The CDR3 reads CASSQLFF. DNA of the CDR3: TGTGCCAGCAGTCAACTGTTTTTT.